This T cell receptor beta chain was recovered during a study of cytomegalovirus exposure and HLA in healthy donors. The donors were part of the approximately 120-subject validation cohort, which stood apart from the approximately 630-subject first cohort. As to this clone: Its antigen is undetermined.

Germline V gene data show CDR1 as SGHRS and CDR2 as YFSETQ. V was pared by 4 bases and J by 3 bases, with 2 bases of the junction left unmatched. This CDR3 has 16 residues. Profiled with immunoSEQ multiplex PCR; TCRdb holds only in-frame clones, not every one. The sample includes 60,000 to 75,000 clones, approximately 95% of them seen just once. Study conclusions and caveats: Reports credit the classifier with highly specific, highly sensitive diagnosis of cytomegalovirus status. Overall, approximately 150 TCR beta chains were annotated as cytomegalovirus-associated.

This chain links TRBV5-1 with TRBJ2-1, with 15 bases aligning to TRBD2. This TCR was sampled from a woman aged 18-29 years in good health and CMV-seropositive. Input material: PBMCs. The CDR3 region is CASSPGLAGGYNEQFF. DNA of the CDR3: TGCGCCAGCAGCCCGGGACTAGCGGGGGGCTACAATGAGCAGTTCTTC.